One and the same sample provided the 22 T cell receptor beta chains below, sequenced in a study of CD8+ T cells in alopecia areata. RNA was extracted and reverse transcribed into cDNA as the sequencing template. Only in-frame clones appear in the TCRdb table, and some are missing; sequencing was by immunoSEQ multiplex PCR. This table has around 140,000 clones, about 46% appearing once. The material was CD8+ T cells sorted from blood, obtained at week 0. The receptor set was obtained from a human donor with alopecia areata.

Regarding this clone: Other DNA sequences in this specimen translate into the identical CDR3. The chain employs TRBV5-6 and TRBJ2-7; D is perhaps TRBD1 (5 bases). The CDR3 is made up of 13 amino acids. The germline V gene encodes CDR1 SGHDT and CDR2 YYEEEE. V lost 2 bases, J lost 1 base, and 7 bases lay in between. The CDR3 DNA reads as TGTGCCAGCAGCTTTGACAGTTCCTACGAGCAGTACTTC. Translating gives CASSFDSSYEQYF.

The rearrangement uses TRBV7-8 and TRBJ2-5, with 9 bases lining up with TRBD2. Germline values: CDR1 SGHVS, CDR2 FQNEAQ. This CDR3 has 17 residues. Trimming cost V 5 bases and J 5 bases; bases outside gene matches: 15. CDR3 in amino acids: CASSPGLVAGVWETQYF. DNA for the CDR3: TGTGCCAGCAGCCCTGGTCTAGTAGCGGGGGTATGGGAGACCCAGTACTTC. The full variable domain, with the rest looked up from reference TRBV7-8 and TRBJ2-5, is GAGVSQSPRYKVAKRGQDVALRCDPISGHVSLFWYQQALGQGPEFLTYFQNEAQLDKSGLPSDRFFAERPEGSVSTLKIQRTQQEDSAVYLCASSPGLVAGVWETQYFGPGTRLLVL.

The chain carries TRBV25-1 and TRBJ1-1; D unresolved. Trimming took off 3 bases at V and 7 bases at J, with 9 bases between the two ends. The CDR3 contains 12 residues. CDR1 is MGHDK and CDR2 is SYGVNS in the germline V gene. The CDR3 DNA sequence: TGTGCCAGCAGTGACCGCGTCGATGAAGCTTTCTTT. It yields the protein CASSDRVDEAFF.

This clone was seen more than once but under ten times. The chain is built from TRBV5-1 and TRBJ2-1; D gene uncertain. V was cut by 4 bases and J by 8 bases, with 13 bases left in between. This CDR3 has 13 residues. The V gene's germline CDR1 is SGHRS and CDR2 YFSETQ. CDR3 in amino acids: CASSLQFRDEQFF. The CDR3 DNA reads TGCGCCAGCAGCCTGCAGTTCCGCGATGAGCAGTTCTTC.

This rearrangement joins TRBV5-4 to TRBJ2-7, with TRBD1 matching over 7 bases. The germline V gene has CDR1 SGHNT and CDR2 YYREEE (reference sequence). There are 15 residues in the CDR3. V lost 6 bases, J lost 3 bases, and 12 bases stayed unmatched. The CDR3 DNA sequence: TGTGCCAGCAAACGACAGGGCGAAGGGGTCTACGAGCAGTACTTC. The encoded protein is CASKRQGEGVYEQYF.

This chain connects TRBV5-1 to TRBJ1-2; D is perhaps TRBD1 (5 bases). Looked up from germline, CDR1 is SGHRS and CDR2 is YFSETQ. Trimming cost V 4 bases and J 1 base, with 17 bases left between them. The CDR3 is 16 residues long. This CDR3 is CASSLDRQGYNYGYTF. The DNA of the CDR3 is TGCGCCAGCAGCCTCGATCGCCAGGGATATAACTATGGCTACACCTTC.

This sequence joins TRBV4-2 and TRBJ2-3; D might be TRBD2 (7 bases). V lost 0 bases, J lost 6 bases, and 13 bases lay in between. Germline V gene lookup returns CDR1 LGHNA and CDR2 YNFKEQ. CDR3 length: 15 residues. CDR3: CASSQDRGATDTQYF. In DNA, the CDR3 is TGTGCCAGCAGCCAAGATCGGGGGGCCACCGATACGCAGTATTTT.

The chain uses TRBV18 and TRBJ2-5; 10 bases map to TRBD1. Unmatched junction bases numbered 6, after V lost 1 base and J lost 4 bases. Germline V gives CDR1 KGHSH, CDR2 LQKENI. The CDR3 totals 16 residues. The CDR3 DNA reads TGTGCCAGCTCACCACAGACAGGGGGCGCGGGAGAGACCCAGTACTTC. It translates to CASSPQTGGAGETQYF.

This clone was picked up a small number of times. The V gene is TRBV11-2, the J gene TRBJ2-1; D assignment may be TRBD1 or TRBD2 (5 bases each). Germline CDR1 is SGHAT and CDR2 is FQNNGV. Between the trimmed V and J ends, which lost 0 bases and 2 bases, there was a span of 11 bases. The CDR3 length is 16 residues. CDR3 amino acids: CASSLDGGVAYNEQFF. The CDR3 DNA sequence: TGTGCCAGCAGCTTAGATGGGGGTGTAGCCTACAATGAGCAGTTCTTC.

This chain joins TRBV6-5 and TRBJ2-7, with a tentative D call TRBD2 (6 bases). The CDR3 is 14 amino acids. Germline V gene sequence: CDR1 MNHEY, CDR2 SVGAGI. Trimming left V 2 bases short and J 7 bases short, with 15 bases between. CDR3 region: CASSYAVRGTEQYF. As DNA, the CDR3 is TGTGCCAGCAGTTACGCAGTACGGGGGACGGAGCAGTACTTC.

The V call is TRBV5-4, the J call TRBJ2-5; D gene unclear. V lost 5 bases and J 2 bases, leaving 13 bases between the germline ends. The CDR3 runs to 14 residues. From germline, CDR1 is SGHNT and CDR2 YYREEE (reference sequence). CDR3 sequence: CASRFLGKQETQYF. The CDR3 DNA follows: TGTGCCAGCAGGTTCTTAGGGAAACAAGAGACCCAGTACTTC.

The chain joins TRBV5-1 to TRBJ2-3; 9 positions agree with TRBD2. The V and J ends lost 4 bases and 6 bases, in that order; junction bases with no gene match: 6. CDR1 SGHRS and CDR2 YFSETQ come from the germline V gene. CDR3 length: 14 amino acids. The CDR3 sequence: CASSLAGWLDTQYF. DNA for the CDR3: TGCGCCAGCAGCCTAGCGGGGTGGCTTGATACGCAGTATTTT. Full variable domain (remainder filled in from reference TRBV5-1 and TRBJ2-3): KAGVTQTPRYLIKTRGQQVTLSCSPISGHRSVSWYQQTPGQGLQFLFEYFSETQRNKGNFPGRFSGRQFSNSRSEMNVSTLELGDSALYLCASSLAGWLDTQYFGPGTRLTVL.

This clone was detected only a few times. The chain carries TRBV7-8 and TRBJ2-3; D unclear. The CDR3 runs to 14 residues. Germline values: CDR1 SGHVS, CDR2 FQNEAQ. Between the trimmed V and J ends, which lost 4 bases and 5 bases, there was a span of 13 bases. As DNA, the CDR3 is TGTGCCAGCAGCTACAACGGGCCGGGAGATACGCAGTATTTT. Its translation is CASSYNGPGDTQYF. The whole variable domain, remainder taken from reference TRBV7-8 and TRBJ2-3, is GAGVSQSPRYKVAKRGQDVALRCDPISGHVSLFWYQQALGQGPEFLTYFQNEAQLDKSGLPSDRFFAERPEGSVSTLKIQRTQQEDSAVYLCASSYNGPGDTQYFGPGTRLTVL.

This clone has more than one count but fewer than ten. The chain couples TRBV29-1 to TRBJ2-6; D uncertain. CDR3 length equals 15 residues. The germline V gene has CDR1 SQVTM and CDR2 ANQGSEA. Between the trimmed V and J ends, which lost 0 bases and 1 base, there was a span of 7 bases. The CDR3 DNA follows: TGCAGCGTTGAAGATGGGGTGTCTGGGGCCAACGTCCTGACTTTC. Protein: CSVEDGVSGANVLTF.

This clone has more than one count but fewer than ten. The V call is TRBV18, the J call TRBJ2-2; the D is unclear. Germline CDR1 is KGHSH and CDR2 is LQKENI. Deletions cut 2 bases from V and 6 bases from J, with 4 bases between. CDR3 size: 12 residues. This CDR3 reads CASSPGPGELFF. The CDR3 DNA is TGTGCCAGCTCACCAGGGCCCGGGGAGCTGTTTTTT.

This clone showed up many times. The chain couples TRBV28 to TRBJ1-1; D unclear. V gave up 2 bases and J gave up 6 bases, with 7 bases separating them. The CDR3 contains 12 residues. Germline V gene sequence: CDR1 MDHEN, CDR2 SYDVKM. This chain's CDR3 is CASSLAGAEAFF. CDR3 nucleotide sequence: TGTGCCAGCAGTTTAGCGGGAGCTGAAGCTTTCTTT.

Details on this clone: At one end the junction does not follow the germline gene, possibly because of a read error. V is TRBV2 and J is TRBJ1-5; 8 bases line up with TRBD1. The germline V gene has CDR1 SNHLY and CDR2 FYNNEI. This CDR3 is 15 amino acids long. CDR3 in amino acids: CASSEVQGARQPQHF. CDR3 DNA: TGTGCCAGCAGCGAAGTTCAGGGGGCTAGGCAGCCCCAGCATTTT.

This chain uses TRBV4-1 with TRBJ2-2; D unresolved. Germline CDR1 is MGHRA and CDR2 is YSYEKL. The CDR3 is 12 amino acids. V was clipped by 4 bases and J by 4 bases, with 4 bases between them. CDR3 protein: CASSPSTGELFF. The CDR3 nucleotides read TGCGCCAGCAGCCCTTCCACCGGGGAGCTGTTTTTT.

The gene calls are TRBV27 and TRBJ2-2, with D unclear. The CDR3 spans 13 residues. Trimming cost V 7 bases and J 7 bases, with 13 bases left between them. CDR1 is MNHEY and CDR2 is SMNVEV in the germline V gene (reference sequence). The DNA for the CDR3 is TGTGCCAGCACCTTCAGAGGTGACGGGGAGCTGTTTTTT. It is translated as CASTFRGDGELFF.

J is TRBJ2-3 and V is TRBV5-6, with 10 bases fitting TRBD1. The V and J ends lost 3 bases and 8 bases, in that order; junction bases with no gene match: 6. The CDR3 extends over 14 amino acids. The V gene's germline CDR1 is SGHDT and CDR2 YYEEEE. The CDR3 DNA is TGTGCCAGCAGCTGGGACAGGGGTATGGCTACGCAGTATTTT. Residues: CASSWDRGMATQYF.

The rearrangement joins TRBV27 to TRBJ2-7, with D tentatively TRBD2 (5 bases). The V gene lost 6 bases and the J gene lost 4 bases, with 16 bases spanning the gap. The CDR3 covers 14 residues. Germline V gene sequence: CDR1 MNHEY, CDR2 SMNVEV (reference sequence). CDR3 sequence: CASSHRLARYEQYF. CDR3 nucleotide sequence: TGTGCCAGCAGCCACCGGCTAGCCCGGTACGAGCAGTACTTC.

This chain connects TRBV4-3 to TRBJ2-5; D might be TRBD2 (6 bases). The V and J ends lost 1 base and 5 bases respectively, with 17 bases between them. The CDR3 is 16 amino acids. Germline V gene lookup returns CDR1 LGHNA and CDR2 YSLEER. The CDR3 region has the DNA TGCGCCAGCAGCCAAGTCCGTGGGGGGAGTCGGGAGACCCAGTACTTC. It codes for CASSQVRGGSRETQYF.